The 11 T cell receptor beta chains in this list originate from one sample, sequenced in a study of early T cells in non-severe SARS-CoV-2 infection. In TCRdb, the 5' RACE reads were re-called with MiXCR into one record per CDR3 protein. Counted here are approximately 50,000 distinct CDR3 sequences, approximately 8.4% occurring once; the ten biggest clones make up approximately 4.6%. Sequenced: whole blood. These receptors were collected from an adult who was a healthcare worker with PCR-confirmed SARS-CoV-2 infection or an uninfected control (not recorded which).

This chain links TRBV20-1 with TRBJ2-3, with TRBD1 identical over 10 bases. Germline V gene lookup returns CDR1 DFQATT and CDR2 SNEGSKA (reference sequence). The V and J ends lost 6 bases and 3 bases, in that order; junction bases with no gene match: 6. This CDR3 is built from 14 residues. The chain's CDR3 is CSAPGQGLTDTQYF. The CDR3, as DNA: TGCAGTGCGCCGGGACAGGGGTTAACAGATACGCAGTATTTT.

The chain employs TRBV11-2 and TRBJ2-2, with D perhaps being TRBD1 or TRBD2 (6 bases each). From germline, CDR1 is SGHAT and CDR2 FQNNGV. The CDR3 covers 14 residues. Trimming left V 7 bases short and J 0 bases short, with 9 bases between. CDR3 coding DNA: TGTGCCAGCACAGGGGAGGCGAACACCGGGGAGCTGTTTTTT. Its translation is CASTGEANTGELFF.

This clonotype was seen ten or more times. Just one base apart from a much larger clone, this may be a read error. The chain is built from TRBV27 and TRBJ2-5; 13 nucleotides line up with TRBD2. CDR1 MNHEY and CDR2 SMNVEV come from the germline V gene (reference sequence). J gave up 5 bases and V 8 bases, and 8 bases lay outside the gene matches. CDR3 length: 15 residues. The CDR3 region has the DNA TGTGCCAGCCGGACTAGCGGGAGTCATGGGGAGACCCAGTACTTC. Translating it yields CASRTSGSHGETQYF.

In its sample, this clonotype was seen a few times. The V call is TRBV7-2, the J call TRBJ2-2, with TRBD2 as a possible D gene (6 bases). This CDR3 spans 17 amino acids. V shed 2 bases and J shed 0 bases, with 13 bases lying between them. The germline CDR1 and CDR2 sequences are SGHTA and FQGNSA. CDR3 loop: CASSLLSSVANTGELFF. The CDR3 bases are TGTGCCAGCAGCTTACTTTCTAGCGTCGCGAACACCGGGGAGCTGTTTTTT.

This clonotype showed up many times. The chain recombines TRBV5-6 with TRBJ2-7; 12 bases are a match to TRBD2. The CDR3 loop spans 13 amino acids. V was clipped by 0 bases and J by 10 bases; unmatched bases: 2. Germline V lookup: CDR1 SGHDT, CDR2 YYEEEE. CDR3 nucleotide sequence: TGTGCCAGCAGCTTGGGGACTAGCGGGGATCAGTACTTC. Translation: CASSLGTSGDQYF.

In its sample, this clonotype is medium-sized (0.01 to 0.1%). This chain joins TRBV12-3 or TRBV12-4 and TRBJ2-7; the D gene is possibly TRBD1 (5 bases). The germline V and J ends were trimmed by 5 bases and 4 bases, with 6 bases remaining between them. The CDR3 has 11 residues. The CDR3, as DNA: TGTGCCAGCAGTCAGGGTTACGAGCAGTACTTC. Protein sequence: CASSQGYEQYF.

This clonotype was recorded a few times. The chain carries TRBV5-4 and TRBJ2-3, with D possibly being TRBD2 (7 bases). V lost 10 bases, J lost 2 bases, and 14 bases lay in between. The CDR3 spans 13 residues. Germline V gene lookup returns CDR1 SGHNT and CDR2 YYREEE (reference sequence). As DNA, the CDR3 is TGTGCCCTGGGGGCGGGAGACACAGATACGCAGTATTTT. It specifies CALGAGDTDTQYF.

Concerning this clonotype itself: This may arise from a read error, as a much more abundant clone is one base away. The chain joins TRBV28 to TRBJ2-3, with 11 bases aligning to TRBD2. The germline V gene encodes CDR1 MDHEN and CDR2 SYDVKM. This CDR3 is built from 15 residues. J gave up 10 bases and V 4 bases, and 10 bases lay outside the gene matches. As DNA, the CDR3 is TGTGCCAGCAGTTCACTAGCGGGAGCCGGTGATGCGCAGTATTTT. This codes for CASSSLAGAGDAQYF.

This clonotype was picked up many times. V is TRBV27 and J is TRBJ1-6, with no clear D. Germline-derived CDR1 and CDR2 are MNHEY and SMNVEV (reference sequence). Trimming took off 3 bases at V and 9 bases at J, with 9 bases between the two ends. The CDR3 consists of 13 residues. Here the CDR3 reads CASSLRLSSPLHF. Here the CDR3 DNA reads TGTGCCAGCAGTTTGAGGCTGAGTTCACCCCTCCACTTT.

The rearrangement joins TRBV12-3 or TRBV12-4 to TRBJ2-7; 11 bases map to TRBD2. V dropped 6 bases and J dropped 3; count of bases not matched to a gene: 19. The CDR3 runs to 19 residues. CDR3 in amino acids: CASSPAPGLADKPVYEQYF. CDR3 DNA: TGTGCCAGCAGCCCCGCCCCGGGACTAGCGGATAAGCCCGTCTACGAGCAGTACTTC.

Notes on this clonotype: Compared with germline, one end of the junction differs, possibly owing to a read error. The chain carries TRBV20-1 and TRBJ2-5, with 10 bases fitting TRBD2. The CDR3 has 14 amino acids. Germline lookup yields CDR1 DFQATT and CDR2 SNEGSKA (reference sequence). CDR3 sequence: CSASKGLAGETQCF. The DNA for the CDR3 is TGCAGTGCTAGTAAAGGGCTAGCGGGAGAGACCCAGTGCTTC.